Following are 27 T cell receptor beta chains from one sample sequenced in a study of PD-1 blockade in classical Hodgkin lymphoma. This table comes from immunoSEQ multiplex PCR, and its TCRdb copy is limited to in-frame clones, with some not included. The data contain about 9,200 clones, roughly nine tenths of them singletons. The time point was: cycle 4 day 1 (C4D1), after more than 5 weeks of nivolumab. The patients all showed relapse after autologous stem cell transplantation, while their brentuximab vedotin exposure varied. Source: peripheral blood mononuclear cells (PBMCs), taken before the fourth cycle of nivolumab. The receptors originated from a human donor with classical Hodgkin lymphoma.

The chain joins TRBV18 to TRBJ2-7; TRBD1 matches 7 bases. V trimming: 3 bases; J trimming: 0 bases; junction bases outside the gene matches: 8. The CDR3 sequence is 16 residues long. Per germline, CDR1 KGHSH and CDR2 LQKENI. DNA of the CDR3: TGTGCCAGCTCACCTTCTAACAGGGGTAACTCCTACGAGCAGTACTTC. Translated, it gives CASSPSNRGNSYEQYF.

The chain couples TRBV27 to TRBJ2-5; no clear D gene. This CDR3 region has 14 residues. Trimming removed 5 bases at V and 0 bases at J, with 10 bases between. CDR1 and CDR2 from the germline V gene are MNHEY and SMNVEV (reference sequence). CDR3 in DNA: TGTGCCAGCAGTCCTTTGTCGTACCAAGAGACCCAGTACTTC. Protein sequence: CASSPLSYQETQYF.

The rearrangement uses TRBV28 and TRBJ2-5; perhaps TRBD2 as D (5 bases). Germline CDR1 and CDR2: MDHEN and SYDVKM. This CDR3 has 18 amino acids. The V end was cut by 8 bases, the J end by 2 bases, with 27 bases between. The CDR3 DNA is TGTGCCAGCGAGGACTCCGTTCGTTCTTTTGGAGCTCAAGAGACCCAGTACTTC. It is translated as CASEDSVRSFGAQETQYF.

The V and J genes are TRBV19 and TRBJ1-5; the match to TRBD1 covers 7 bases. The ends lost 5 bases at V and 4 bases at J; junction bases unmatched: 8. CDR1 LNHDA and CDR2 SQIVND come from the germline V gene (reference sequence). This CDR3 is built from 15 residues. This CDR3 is CASSLQGMINQPQHF. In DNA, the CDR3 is TGTGCCAGTAGTTTACAGGGGATGATAAATCAGCCCCAGCATTTT.

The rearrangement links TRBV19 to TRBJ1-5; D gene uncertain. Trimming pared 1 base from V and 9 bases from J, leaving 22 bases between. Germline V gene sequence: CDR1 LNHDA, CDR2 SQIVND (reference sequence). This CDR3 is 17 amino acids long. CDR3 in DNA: TGTGCCAGTAGTATAGCCCCGGGTCTTATTTTGACTTCGCCCCAGCATTTT. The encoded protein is CASSIAPGLILTSPQHF.

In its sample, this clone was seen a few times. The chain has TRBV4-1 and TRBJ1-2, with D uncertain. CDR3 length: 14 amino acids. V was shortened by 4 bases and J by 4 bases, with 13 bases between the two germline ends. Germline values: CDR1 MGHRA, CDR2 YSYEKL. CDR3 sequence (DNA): TGCGCCAGCAGCCCCCCGGACGGGTTCTATGGCTACACCTTC. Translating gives CASSPPDGFYGYTF.

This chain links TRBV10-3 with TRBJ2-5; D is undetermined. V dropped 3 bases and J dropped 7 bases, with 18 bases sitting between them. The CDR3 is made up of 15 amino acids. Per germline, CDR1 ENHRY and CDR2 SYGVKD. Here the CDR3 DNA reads TGTGCCATCAGTGAAAATCGATCCCTCCTGCGGACCCAGTACTTC. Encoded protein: CAISENRSLLRTQYF.

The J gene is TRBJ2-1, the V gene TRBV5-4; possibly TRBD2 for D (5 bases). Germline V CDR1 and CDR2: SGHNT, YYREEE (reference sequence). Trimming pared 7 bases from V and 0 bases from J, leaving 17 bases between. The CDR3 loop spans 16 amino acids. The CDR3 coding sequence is TGTGCCAGCCAGGACTTGACCCTAAGCTCCTACAATGAGCAGTTCTTC. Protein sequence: CASQDLTLSSYNEQFF.

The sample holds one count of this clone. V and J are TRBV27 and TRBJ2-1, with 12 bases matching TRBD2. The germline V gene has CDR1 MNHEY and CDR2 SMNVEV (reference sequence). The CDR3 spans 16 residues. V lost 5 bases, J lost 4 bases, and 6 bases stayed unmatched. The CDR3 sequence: CASSLLAGGGYNEQFF. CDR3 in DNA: TGTGCCAGCAGTCTTCTAGCGGGAGGGGGGTACAATGAGCAGTTCTTC.

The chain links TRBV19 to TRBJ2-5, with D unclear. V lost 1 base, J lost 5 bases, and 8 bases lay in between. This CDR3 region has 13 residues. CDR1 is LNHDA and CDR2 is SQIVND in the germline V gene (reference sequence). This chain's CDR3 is CASSIGDGETQYF. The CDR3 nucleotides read TGTGCCAGTAGTATAGGGGATGGGGAGACCCAGTACTTC.

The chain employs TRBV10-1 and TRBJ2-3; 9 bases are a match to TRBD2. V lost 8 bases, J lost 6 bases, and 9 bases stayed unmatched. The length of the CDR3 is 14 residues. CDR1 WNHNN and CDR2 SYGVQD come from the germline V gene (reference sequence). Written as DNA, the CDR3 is TGCGCCAGCCGTAGCGGGAGAACGTCGGATACGCAGTATTTT. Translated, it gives CASRSGRTSDTQYF.

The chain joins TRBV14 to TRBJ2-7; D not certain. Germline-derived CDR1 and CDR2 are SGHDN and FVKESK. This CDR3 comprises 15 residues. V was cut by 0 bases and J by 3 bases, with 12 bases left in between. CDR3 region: CASSQDLGHNYEQYF. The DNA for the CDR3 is TGTGCCAGCAGCCAAGATCTAGGGCATAACTACGAGCAGTACTTC.

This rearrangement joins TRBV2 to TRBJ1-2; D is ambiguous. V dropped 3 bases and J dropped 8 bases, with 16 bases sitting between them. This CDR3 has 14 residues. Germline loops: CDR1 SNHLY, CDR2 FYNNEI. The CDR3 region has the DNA TGTGCCAGCAGTGACCCGTCGATTAGACCGGGCTACACCTTC. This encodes CASSDPSIRPGYTF.

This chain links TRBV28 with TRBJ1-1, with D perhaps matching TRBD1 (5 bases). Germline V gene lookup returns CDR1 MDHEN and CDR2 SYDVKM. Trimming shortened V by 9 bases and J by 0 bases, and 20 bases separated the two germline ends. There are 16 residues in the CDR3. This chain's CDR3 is CASRPEREGMNTEAFF. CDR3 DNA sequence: TGTGCCAGTAGGCCCGAGAGGGAGGGGATGAACACTGAAGCTTTCTTT.

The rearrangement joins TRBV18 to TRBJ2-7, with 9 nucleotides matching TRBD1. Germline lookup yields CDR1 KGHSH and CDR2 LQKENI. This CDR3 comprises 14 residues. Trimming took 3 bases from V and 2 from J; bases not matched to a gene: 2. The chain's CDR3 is CASSPTGGTYEQYF. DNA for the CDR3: TGTGCCAGCTCACCGACAGGGGGGACCTACGAGCAGTACTTC.

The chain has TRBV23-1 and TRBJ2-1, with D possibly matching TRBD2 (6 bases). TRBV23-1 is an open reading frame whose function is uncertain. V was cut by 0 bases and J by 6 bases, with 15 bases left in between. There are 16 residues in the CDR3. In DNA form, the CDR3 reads TGCGCCAGCAGTCAATCGAGGCCTAACGGGGGCAATGAGCAGTTCTTC. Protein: CASSQSRPNGGNEQFF.

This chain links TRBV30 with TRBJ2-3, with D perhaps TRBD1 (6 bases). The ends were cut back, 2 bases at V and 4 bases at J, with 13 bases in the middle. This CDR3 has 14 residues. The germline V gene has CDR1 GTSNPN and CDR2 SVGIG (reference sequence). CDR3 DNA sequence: TGTGCCTGGAGTAGGGGGATCCGCGCAGATACGCAGTATTTT. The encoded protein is CAWSRGIRADTQYF.

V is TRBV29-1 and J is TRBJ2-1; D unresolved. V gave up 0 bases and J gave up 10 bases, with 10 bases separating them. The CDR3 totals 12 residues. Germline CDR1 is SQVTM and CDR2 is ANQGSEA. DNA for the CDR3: TGCAGCGTTGAAGATAACAGCGAAGAGCAGTTCTTC. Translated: CSVEDNSEEQFF.

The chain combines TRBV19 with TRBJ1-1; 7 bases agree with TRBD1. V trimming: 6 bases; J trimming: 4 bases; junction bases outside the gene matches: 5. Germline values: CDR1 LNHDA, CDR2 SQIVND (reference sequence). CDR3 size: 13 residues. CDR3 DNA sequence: TGTGCCAGTAGCCCGGGACAGCGCACTGAAGCTTTCTTT. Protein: CASSPGQRTEAFF. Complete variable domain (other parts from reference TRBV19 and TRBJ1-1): DGGITQSPKYLFRKEGQNVTLSCEQNLNHDAMYWYRQDPGQGLRLIYYSQIVNDFQKGDIAEGYSVSREKKESFPLTVTSAQKNPTAFYLCASSPGQRTEAFFGQGTRLTVV.

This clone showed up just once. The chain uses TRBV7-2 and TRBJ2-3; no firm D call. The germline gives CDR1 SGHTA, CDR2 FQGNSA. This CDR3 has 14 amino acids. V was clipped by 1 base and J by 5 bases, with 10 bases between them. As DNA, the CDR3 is TGTGCCAGCAGCTTAGGGTCTCGTGGAGATACGCAGTATTTT. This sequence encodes CASSLGSRGDTQYF.

CDR3 nucleotide sequence: TGCGCCAGCAGTGAGATAGTTCAAGAGACCCAGTACTTC. Translating gives CASSEIVQETQYF. The V gene is TRBV10-2, the J gene TRBJ2-5; D uncertain. Germline V gives CDR1 WSHSY, CDR2 SAAADI. This CDR3 contains 13 residues. V was shortened by 2 bases and J by 2 bases, with 6 bases between the two germline ends.

CDR3 nucleotides: TGTGCCAGCAGCTTTCGGGACGTCTCGAAAGAGACCCAGTACTTC. It codes for CASSFRDVSKETQYF. The chain links TRBV5-6 to TRBJ2-5; either TRBD1 or TRBD2 may fit D (5 bases each). V lost 2 bases, J lost 3 bases, and 14 bases lay in between. The CDR3 is 15 residues long. Germline lookup yields CDR1 SGHDT and CDR2 YYEEEE.

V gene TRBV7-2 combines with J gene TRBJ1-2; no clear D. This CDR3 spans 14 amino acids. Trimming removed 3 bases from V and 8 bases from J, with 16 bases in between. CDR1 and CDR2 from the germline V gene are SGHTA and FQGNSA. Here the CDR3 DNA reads TGTGCCAGCAGCTTGGCAGGCAGTTTGGAAGGCTACACCTTC. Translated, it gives CASSLAGSLEGYTF.

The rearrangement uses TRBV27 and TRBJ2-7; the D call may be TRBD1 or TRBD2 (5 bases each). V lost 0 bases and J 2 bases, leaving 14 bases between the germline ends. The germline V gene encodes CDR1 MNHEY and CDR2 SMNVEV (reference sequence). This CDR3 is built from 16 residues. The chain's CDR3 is CASSLSASLGAYEQYF. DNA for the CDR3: TGTGCCAGCAGTTTATCGGCGAGTTTGGGGGCCTACGAGCAGTACTTC.

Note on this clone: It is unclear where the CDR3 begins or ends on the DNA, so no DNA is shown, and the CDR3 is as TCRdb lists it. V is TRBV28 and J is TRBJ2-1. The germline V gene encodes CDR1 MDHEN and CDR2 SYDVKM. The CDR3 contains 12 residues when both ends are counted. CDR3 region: CASSILGNEQFF.

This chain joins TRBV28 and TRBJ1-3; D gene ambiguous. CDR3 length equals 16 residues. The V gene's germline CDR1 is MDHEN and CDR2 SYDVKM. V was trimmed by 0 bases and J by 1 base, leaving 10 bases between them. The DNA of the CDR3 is TGTGCCAGCAGTTTATGGGTTTTTGGGTCTGGAAACACCATATATTTT. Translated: CASSLWVFGSGNTIYF.

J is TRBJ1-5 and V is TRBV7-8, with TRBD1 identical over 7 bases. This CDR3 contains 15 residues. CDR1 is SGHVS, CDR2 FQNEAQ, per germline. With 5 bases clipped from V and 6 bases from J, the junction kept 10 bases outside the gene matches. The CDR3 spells CASSATRAGGQPQHF. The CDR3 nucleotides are TGTGCCAGCAGCGCAACTCGGGCAGGGGGTCAGCCCCAGCATTTT.